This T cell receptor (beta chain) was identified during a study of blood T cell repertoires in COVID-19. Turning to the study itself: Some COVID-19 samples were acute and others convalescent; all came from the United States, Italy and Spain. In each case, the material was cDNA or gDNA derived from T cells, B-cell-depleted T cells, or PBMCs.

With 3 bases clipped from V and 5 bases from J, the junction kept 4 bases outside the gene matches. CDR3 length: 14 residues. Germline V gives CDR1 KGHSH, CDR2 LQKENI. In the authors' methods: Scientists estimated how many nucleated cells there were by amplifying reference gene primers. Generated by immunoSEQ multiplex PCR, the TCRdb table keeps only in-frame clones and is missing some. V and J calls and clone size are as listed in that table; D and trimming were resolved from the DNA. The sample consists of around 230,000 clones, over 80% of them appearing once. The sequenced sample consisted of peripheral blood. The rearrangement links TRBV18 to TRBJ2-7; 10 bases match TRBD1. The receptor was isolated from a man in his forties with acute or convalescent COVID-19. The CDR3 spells CASSPIGQGDEQYF. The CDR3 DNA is TGTGCCAGCTCACCCATCGGACAGGGGGACGAGCAGTACTTC. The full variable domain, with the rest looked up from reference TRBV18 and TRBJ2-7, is NAGVMQNPRHLVRRRGQEARLRCSPMKGHSHVYWYRQLPEEGLKFMVYLQKENIIDESGMPKERFSAEFPKEGPSILRIQQVVRGDSAAYFCASSPIGQGDEQYFGPGTRLTVT.